This T cell receptor beta chain was captured in a study of blood T cell repertoires in COVID-19. Study-level background: Samples representing acute and convalescent COVID-19 were sourced from the United States, Italy and Spain. The cDNA or gDNA used as material had been derived from T cells, B-cell-depleted T cells, or PBMCs.

Germline-derived CDR1 and CDR2 are MNHEY and SMNVEV (reference sequence). There are 13 residues in the CDR3. Trimming cost V 3 bases and J 6 bases, with 12 bases left between them. Measured with immunoSEQ multiplex PCR; TCRdb has only the in-frame clones, and not every one. This table holds roughly 100,000 clones, approximately 69% found once. The TCR was taken from a man older than 75 with acute or convalescent COVID-19. The chain couples TRBV27 to TRBJ2-7; no definite D call. Sequencing input: peripheral blood. CDR3 region: CASSFTAFSEQYF. The DNA for the CDR3 is TGTGCCAGCAGTTTTACCGCGTTTAGCGAGCAGTACTTC.